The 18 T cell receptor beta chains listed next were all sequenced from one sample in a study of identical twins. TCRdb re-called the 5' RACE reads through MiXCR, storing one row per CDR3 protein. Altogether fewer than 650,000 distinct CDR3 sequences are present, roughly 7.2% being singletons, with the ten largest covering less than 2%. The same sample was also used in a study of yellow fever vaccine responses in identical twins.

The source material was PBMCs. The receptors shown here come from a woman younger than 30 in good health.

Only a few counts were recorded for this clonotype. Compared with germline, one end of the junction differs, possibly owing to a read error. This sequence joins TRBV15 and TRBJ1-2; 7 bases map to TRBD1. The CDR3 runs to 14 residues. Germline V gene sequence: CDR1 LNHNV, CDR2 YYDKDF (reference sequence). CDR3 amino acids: CATSRERGQPRRGF. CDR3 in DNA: TGTGCCACCAGCAGAGAAAGGGGACAGCCGAGGAGGGGTTTC.

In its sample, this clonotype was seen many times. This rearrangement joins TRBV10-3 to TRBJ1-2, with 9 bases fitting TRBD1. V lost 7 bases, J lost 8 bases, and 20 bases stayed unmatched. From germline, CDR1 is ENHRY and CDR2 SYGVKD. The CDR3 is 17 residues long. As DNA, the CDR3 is TGTGCCATCATGACTGGGGGACAGGGAGTATTCGGACGAGGCTACACCTTC. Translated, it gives CAIMTGGQGVFGRGYTF.

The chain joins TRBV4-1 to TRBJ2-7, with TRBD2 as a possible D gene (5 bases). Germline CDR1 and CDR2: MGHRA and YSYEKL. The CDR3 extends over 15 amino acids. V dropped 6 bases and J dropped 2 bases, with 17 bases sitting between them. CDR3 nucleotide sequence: TGCGCCAGCAGGCTAGGTGTGGGAGTCGCCTACGAGCAGTACTTC. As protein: CASRLGVGVAYEQYF.

In nucleotides, the CDR3 is TGTGCCAGCGCAGGGGTCTTAAACACCGGGGAGCTGTTTTTT. The encoded protein is CASAGVLNTGELFF. V and J are TRBV6-2 or TRBV6-3 and TRBJ2-2; TRBD1 might be the D (6 bases). V dropped 8 bases and J dropped 2 bases, with 12 bases sitting between them. The CDR3 totals 14 residues. The germline V gene has CDR1 MNHEY and CDR2 SVGEGT.

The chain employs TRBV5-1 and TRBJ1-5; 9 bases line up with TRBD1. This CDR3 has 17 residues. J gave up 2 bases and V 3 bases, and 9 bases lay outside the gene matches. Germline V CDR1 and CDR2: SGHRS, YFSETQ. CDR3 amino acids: CASSSGQGLSGNQPQHF. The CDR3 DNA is TGCGCCAGCAGCTCGGGACAGGGACTGAGCGGCAATCAGCCCCAGCATTTT.

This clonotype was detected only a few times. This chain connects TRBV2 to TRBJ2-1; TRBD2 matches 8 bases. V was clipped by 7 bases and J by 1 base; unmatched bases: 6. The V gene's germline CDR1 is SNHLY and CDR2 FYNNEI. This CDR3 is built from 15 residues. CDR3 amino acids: CASTPVAGSYNEQFF. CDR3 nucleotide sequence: TGTGCCAGCACTCCAGTAGCGGGGTCCTACAATGAGCAGTTCTTC.

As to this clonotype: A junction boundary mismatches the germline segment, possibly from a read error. CDR3 coding DNA: TGTGCCAGCAGTTTAATGGTCGGGGGACAGGCAGAGATCTTC. Translated, it gives CASSLMVGGQAEIF. The chain joins TRBV12-3 or TRBV12-4 to TRBJ2-1; 8 nucleotides agree with TRBD1. The CDR3 totals 14 residues.

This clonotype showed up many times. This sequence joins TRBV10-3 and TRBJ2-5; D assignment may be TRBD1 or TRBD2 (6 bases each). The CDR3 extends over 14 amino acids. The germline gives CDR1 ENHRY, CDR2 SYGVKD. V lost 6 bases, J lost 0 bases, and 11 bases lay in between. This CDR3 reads CAIRGGGYQETQYF. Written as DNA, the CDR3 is TGTGCCATCAGGGGGGGCGGATACCAAGAGACCCAGTACTTC.

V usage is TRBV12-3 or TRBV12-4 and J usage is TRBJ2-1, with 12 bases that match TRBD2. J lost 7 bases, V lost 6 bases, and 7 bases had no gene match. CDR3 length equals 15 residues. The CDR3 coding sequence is TGTGCCAGCAGAGAGGGGGGACTAGCGGGTAATGAGCAGTTCTTC. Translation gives CASREGGLAGNEQFF.

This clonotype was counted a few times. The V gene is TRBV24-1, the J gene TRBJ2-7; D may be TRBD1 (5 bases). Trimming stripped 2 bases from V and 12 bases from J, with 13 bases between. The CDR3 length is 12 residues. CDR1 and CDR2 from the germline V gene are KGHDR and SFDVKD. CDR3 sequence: CATSDSTGRLYF. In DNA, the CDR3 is TGTGCCACCAGTGATTCTACAGGTAGACTGTACTTC.

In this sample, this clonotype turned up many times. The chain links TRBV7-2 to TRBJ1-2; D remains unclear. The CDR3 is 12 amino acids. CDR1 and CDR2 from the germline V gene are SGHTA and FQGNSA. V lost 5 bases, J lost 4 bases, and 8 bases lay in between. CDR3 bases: TGTGCCAGCAGCCCGAGGACCTATGGCTACACCTTC. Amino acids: CASSPRTYGYTF.

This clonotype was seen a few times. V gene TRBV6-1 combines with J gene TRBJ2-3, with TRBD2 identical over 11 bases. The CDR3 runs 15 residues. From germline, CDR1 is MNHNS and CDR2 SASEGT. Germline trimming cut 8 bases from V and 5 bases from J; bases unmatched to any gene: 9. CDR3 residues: CASCSLAGEGDTQYF. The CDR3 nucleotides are TGTGCCAGCTGCTCACTAGCGGGAGAAGGAGATACGCAGTATTTT.

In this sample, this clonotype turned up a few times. CDR3 region: CASSLPSLANEQYF. CDR3 sequence (DNA): TGTGCCAGCAGTTTGCCTAGTCTAGCCAACGAGCAGTACTTC. The chain links TRBV12-3 or TRBV12-4 to TRBJ2-7; D possibly corresponds to TRBD2 (5 bases). The CDR3 has 14 amino acids. V was cut by 3 bases and J by 5 bases, with 14 bases left in between.

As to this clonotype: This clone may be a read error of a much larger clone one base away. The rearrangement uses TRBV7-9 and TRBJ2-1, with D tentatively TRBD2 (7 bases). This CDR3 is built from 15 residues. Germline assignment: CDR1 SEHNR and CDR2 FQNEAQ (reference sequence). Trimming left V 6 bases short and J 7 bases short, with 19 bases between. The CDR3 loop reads CASRGGYRERNEQFF. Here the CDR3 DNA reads TGTGCCAGCAGGGGAGGGTACAGGGAAAGGAATGAGCAGTTCTTC. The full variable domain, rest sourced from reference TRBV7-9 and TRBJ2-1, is DTGVSQNPRHKITKRGQNVTFRCDPISEHNRLYWYRQTLGQGPEFLTYFQNEAQLEKSRLLSDRFSAERPKGSFSTLEIQRTEQGDSAMYLCASRGGYRERNEQFFGPGTRLTVL.

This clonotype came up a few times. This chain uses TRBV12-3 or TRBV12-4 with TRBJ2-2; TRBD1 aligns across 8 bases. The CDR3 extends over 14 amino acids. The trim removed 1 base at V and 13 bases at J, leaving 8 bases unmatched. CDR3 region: CASSLGTGSWRLFF. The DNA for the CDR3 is TGTGCCAGCAGTTTAGGGACAGGGAGTTGGCGGCTGTTTTTT.

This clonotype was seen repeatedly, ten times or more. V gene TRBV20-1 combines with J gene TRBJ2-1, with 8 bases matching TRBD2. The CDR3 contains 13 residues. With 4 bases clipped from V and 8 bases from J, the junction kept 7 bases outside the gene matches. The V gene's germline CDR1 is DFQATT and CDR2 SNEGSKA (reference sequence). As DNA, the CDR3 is TGCAGTGCTATTAGCGGGACCGTCGATGAGCAGTTCTTC. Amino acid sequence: CSAISGTVDEQFF.

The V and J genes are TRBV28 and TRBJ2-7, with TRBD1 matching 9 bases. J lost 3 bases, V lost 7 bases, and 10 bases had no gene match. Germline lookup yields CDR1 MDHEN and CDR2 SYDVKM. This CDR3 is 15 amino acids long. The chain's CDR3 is CASTTRGQGDYEQYF. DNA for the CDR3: TGTGCCAGCACCACCCGGGGACAGGGAGACTACGAGCAGTACTTC.

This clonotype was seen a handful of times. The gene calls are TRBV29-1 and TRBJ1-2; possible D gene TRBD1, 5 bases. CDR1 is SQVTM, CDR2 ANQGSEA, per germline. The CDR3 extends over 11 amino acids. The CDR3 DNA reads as TGCACGGGGCTCGGTATCTATGGCTACACCTTC. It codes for CTGLGIYGYTF.